The 24 T cell receptor beta chains listed next were all sequenced from one sample in a study of regulatory T cells in long-lasting Graves disease. For TCR beta, libraries came from iRepertoire HTBI primers and Arm-PCR of CDR3 regions. MiXCR was run by TCRdb on the multiplex PCR reads, yielding one entry per CDR3 protein. The sample comprises about 560,000 distinct CDR3 sequences, 15% to 20% of which are singletons, and 9.5% to 15% rests with the top ten. Time point defined: newly diagnosed GD, antithyroid drugs for less than 3 months. PBMCs provided the RNA from which the TCR library was made. These sequences were also reported in another study, on T cells in Graves' hyperthyroidism and ophthalmopathy.

Sequencing used peripheral blood mononuclear cells (PBMCs), obtained at new diagnosis, from a patient treated with antithyroid drugs. These receptors were obtained from a young man with Graves disease.

This clonotype has ten or more counts. This chain joins TRBV11-1 and TRBJ2-1, with D perhaps given as TRBD1 or TRBD2 (5 bases each). CDR3 length: 15 residues. The ends were cut back, 1 base at V and 6 bases at J, with 13 bases in the middle. CDR1 is SGHAT, CDR2 FQDESV, per germline (reference sequence). The CDR3 DNA is TGTGCCAGCAGCTTAGGTCAGGGCGAGGGCAATGAGCAGTTCTTC. Amino acid sequence: CASSLGQGEGNEQFF.

This clonotype has a count of ten or more. V and J are TRBV28 and TRBJ2-1; D may be TRBD1 (5 bases). The CDR3 runs to 14 residues. V shed 3 bases and J shed 4 bases, with 10 bases lying between them. From germline, CDR1 is MDHEN and CDR2 SYDVKM. This chain's CDR3 is CASSFVAGYNEQFF. The CDR3 DNA sequence: TGTGCCAGCAGTTTCGTGGCAGGGTACAATGAGCAGTTCTTC. Supplemented by reference TRBV28 and TRBJ2-1, the full variable domain reads DVKVTQSSRYLVKRTGEKVFLECVQDMDHENMFWYRQDPGLGLRLIYFSYDVKMKEKGDIPEGYSVSREKKERFSLILESASTNQTSMYLCASSFVAGYNEQFFGPGTRLTVL.

This clonotype showed up just a few times. This rearrangement joins TRBV19 to TRBJ1-2, with unresolved D. V lost 9 bases to trimming and J lost 5 bases, with 16 bases between them. The germline CDR1 and CDR2 sequences are LNHDA and SQIVND (reference sequence). This CDR3 is built from 13 residues. CDR3 in DNA: TGTGCCAGCCATGAGGGAGGGAGGTATGGCTACACCTTC. Protein sequence: CASHEGGRYGYTF.

The rearrangement joins TRBV6-1 to TRBJ1-1; D ambiguous. The V gene's germline CDR1 is MNHNS and CDR2 SASEGT. This CDR3 spans 12 amino acids. Trimming left V 2 bases short and J 6 bases short, with 7 bases between. The CDR3 is CASSEYRAEAFF. In nucleotides, the CDR3 is TGTGCCAGCAGTGAATACCGAGCTGAAGCTTTCTTT.

The chain uses TRBV5-5 and TRBJ2-7; 7 bases line up with TRBD1. The CDR3 runs 16 residues. CDR1 and CDR2 from the germline V gene are SGHKS and YYEKEE (reference sequence). J gave up 3 bases and V 1 base, and 10 bases lay outside the gene matches. The DNA of the CDR3 is TGTGCCAGCAGCTTGATAGCTGGGACAGAGATCTACGAGCAGTACTTC. It is translated as CASSLIAGTEIYEQYF.

This clonotype came up a few times. This CDR3 is CASSTITSGKETQYF. The CDR3 region has the DNA TGTGCCAGTAGTACCATAACTAGCGGGAAAGAGACCCAGTACTTC. The chain joins TRBV19 to TRBJ2-5; 10 bases are a match to TRBD2. CDR3 size: 15 residues. Germline V gene sequence: CDR1 LNHDA, CDR2 SQIVND (reference sequence). Trimming at V came to 4 bases and at J to 3 bases, leaving 5 bases not matched to a gene.

This clonotype was seen repeatedly, ten times or more. The rearrangement joins TRBV2 to TRBJ1-1; possible D gene TRBD1, 5 bases. CDR1 SNHLY and CDR2 FYNNEI come from the germline V gene. The CDR3 is 15 amino acids. V was shortened by 3 bases and J by 1 base, with 12 bases between the two germline ends. CDR3 bases: TGTGCCAGCAGTGAGGGCAGACAGCCGAACACTGAAGCTTTCTTT. This gives the protein CASSEGRQPNTEAFF.

This clonotype was counted a few times. The chain recombines TRBV12-3 or TRBV12-4 with TRBJ2-1; 7 positions agree with TRBD1. J gave up 5 bases and V 6 bases, and 10 bases lay outside the gene matches. The CDR3 sequence is 15 residues long. The CDR3 DNA reads as TGTGCCAGCAGCCAAGATGGGACAGCCGACAATGAGCAGTTCTTC. Protein sequence: CASSQDGTADNEQFF.

The chain uses TRBV11-2 and TRBJ2-7; tentatively, D is TRBD1 (6 bases). The CDR3 sequence is 18 residues long. CDR1 SGHAT and CDR2 FQNNGV come from the germline V gene. Trimming removed 1 base from V and 7 bases from J, with 26 bases in between. CDR3 DNA: TGTGCCAGCAGCTTAGTTACCCCAGGGGAACGAAGGTTAGGAGAGCAGTACTTC. Its translation: CASSLVTPGERRLGEQYF. Based on the CDR3 plus reference TRBV11-2 and TRBJ2-7, the full variable domain is EAGVAQSPRYKIIEKRQSVAFWCNPISGHATLYWYQQILGQGPKLLIQFQNNGVVDDSQLPKDRFSAERLKGVDSTLKIQPAKLEDSAVYLCASSLVTPGERRLGEQYFGPGTRLTVT.

This clonotype was counted ten times or more. The chain combines TRBV11-2 with TRBJ2-7; no reliable D call. V dropped 1 base and J dropped 7 bases, with 11 bases sitting between them. CDR1 is SGHAT, CDR2 FQNNGV, per germline. The CDR3 runs to 13 residues. In DNA form, the CDR3 reads TGTGCCAGCAGCTTAGCGGCCACCAGGGAGCAGTACTTC. Translation: CASSLAATREQYF.

This clonotype was picked up many times. The chain has TRBV2 and TRBJ1-1; D may be TRBD1 (6 bases). V lost 7 bases and J lost 9, with 15 bases in between. The germline gives CDR1 SNHLY, CDR2 FYNNEI. The CDR3 is 12 residues long. The DNA for the CDR3 is TGTGCCAGCATGACCGGGACAAGTAAAGCTTTCTTT. Residues: CASMTGTSKAFF. Together with reference TRBV2 and TRBJ1-1, the CDR3 gives the full variable domain: EPEVTQTPSHQVTQMGQEVILRCVPISNHLYFYWYRQILGQKVEFLVSFYNNEISEKSEIFDDQFSVERPDGSNFTLKIRSTKLEDSAMYFCASMTGTSKAFFGQGTRLTVV.

The table lists this clonotype with a few counts. The chain recombines TRBV7-3 with TRBJ2-7; the match to TRBD1 covers 9 bases. J lost 2 bases, V lost 3 bases, and 8 bases had no gene match. The germline V gene has CDR1 SGHTA and CDR2 FQGTGA. The CDR3 spans 16 residues. The DNA of the CDR3 is TGTGCCAGCAGCTTGCGAGGGGGACAGGGAACCTACGAGCAGTACTTC. It translates to CASSLRGGQGTYEQYF.

This rearrangement joins TRBV5-6 to TRBJ2-6; D might be TRBD2 (5 bases). This CDR3 has 16 amino acids. Trimming stripped 6 bases from V and 2 bases from J, with 15 bases between. Per the germline V gene, CDR1 is SGHDT and CDR2 is YYEEEE. The CDR3 nucleotides are TGTGCCAGCACCCGGAGGTCTGGGCCTGGGGCCAACGTCCTGACTTTC. As protein: CASTRRSGPGANVLTF. The full variable domain, completed using reference TRBV5-6 and TRBJ2-6, is DAGVTQSPTHLIKTRGQQVTLRCSPKSGHDTVSWYQQALGQGPQFIFQYYEEEERQRGNFPDRFSGHQFPNYSSELNVNALLLGDSALYLCASTRRSGPGANVLTFGAGSRLTVL.

The V gene is TRBV6-1, the J gene TRBJ2-7; 7 bases fit TRBD2. The DNA matches TRBJ2-3 better at its end, which makes the J call doubtful. This CDR3 region has 17 residues. The germline V gene encodes CDR1 MNHNS and CDR2 SASEGT. CDR3 DNA: TGTGCCAGCAGTGAAGGTTATCTGGCGGGAGCTACAGATACGCAGTATTTT. Amino acid sequence: CASSEGYLAGATDTQYF.

This clonotype was seen ten or more times. The gene calls are TRBV6-1 and TRBJ2-2, with D possibly being TRBD2 (6 bases). V was clipped by 6 bases and J by 6 bases, with 14 bases between them. The CDR3 extends over 14 amino acids. Germline V gene data show CDR1 as MNHNS and CDR2 as SASEGT. The CDR3 reads CASREASAPGELFF. The DNA for the CDR3 is TGTGCCAGCAGAGAGGCTAGCGCCCCCGGGGAGCTGTTTTTT.

The table lists this clonotype with many counts. CDR3 DNA: TGTGCCAGCAGTTTTGGGGCTGAGCAGTTCTTC. Protein product: CASSFGAEQFF. The chain combines TRBV12-3 or TRBV12-4 with TRBJ2-1; perhaps TRBD1 as D (5 bases). Trimming took off 3 bases at V and 9 bases at J, with 6 bases between the two ends. The CDR3 runs to 11 residues.

This clonotype was seen repeatedly, ten times or more. V gene TRBV11-2 combines with J gene TRBJ2-7; D is perhaps TRBD2 (5 bases). This CDR3 comprises 13 residues. Trimming pared 2 bases from V and 5 bases from J, leaving 10 bases between. Germline lookup yields CDR1 SGHAT and CDR2 FQNNGV. CDR3 sequence: CASSLLAADEQYF. In nucleotides, the CDR3 is TGTGCCAGCAGCTTACTAGCTGCCGACGAGCAGTACTTC.

The V and J genes are TRBV4-1 and TRBJ1-1, with D perhaps matching TRBD1 (5 bases). Germline CDR1 MGHRA, CDR2 YSYEKL. The CDR3 totals 13 residues. The germline V and J ends were trimmed by 3 bases and 8 bases, with 13 bases remaining between them. The DNA of the CDR3 is TGCGCCAGCAGCCAGACGGGGGGGAGAGAAGCTTTCTTT. Translated: CASSQTGGREAFF.

This clonotype was recorded a few times. The gene calls are TRBV19 and TRBJ2-7; no firm D call. The CDR3 is 13 amino acids. V dropped 2 bases and J dropped 2 bases, with 7 bases sitting between them. Germline assignment: CDR1 LNHDA and CDR2 SQIVND (reference sequence). The CDR3 reads CASSIKDTYEQYF. The CDR3 coding sequence is TGTGCCAGTAGTATAAAGGATACCTACGAGCAGTACTTC.

The CDR3 loop is CAVWGGRPTDEQFF. In DNA form, the CDR3 reads TGTGCCGTGTGGGGCGGGAGGCCTACGGATGAGCAGTTCTTC. The V call is TRBV10-3, the J call TRBJ2-1; TRBD2 matches at 8 bases. The junction had 14 bases not matched to a gene; V was cut back by 11 bases and J by 8 bases. Germline values: CDR1 ENHRY, CDR2 SYGVKD. This CDR3 region has 14 residues.

The chain employs TRBV6-9 and TRBJ2-3; D is unclear. The last part of the DNA fits TRBJ2-1 better; the J call may be wrong. This CDR3 has 11 residues. Per the germline V gene, CDR1 is MNHGY and CDR2 is SVAAGI. The CDR3: CASSYTEGQFF. Here the CDR3 DNA reads TGTGCCAGCAGTTACACGGAAGGGCAGTTCTTC.

This chain joins TRBV12-3 or TRBV12-4 and TRBJ2-7, with D possibly matching TRBD2 (6 bases). The ends were cut back, 6 bases at V and 7 bases at J, with 16 bases in the middle. The CDR3 has 13 residues. CDR3 sequence (DNA): TGTGCCAGCAGGGGGGACGGGGGAGGTGAGCAGTACTTC. This sequence encodes CASRGDGGGEQYF.

The V gene is TRBV5-1, the J gene TRBJ1-1, with D perhaps matching TRBD1 (5 bases). The CDR3 consists of 15 residues. V lost 0 bases and J 7 bases, leaving 16 bases between the germline ends. Germline V gene lookup returns CDR1 SGHRS and CDR2 YFSETQ. The CDR3 loop is CASSLEGGAGLEAFF. The CDR3 DNA reads TGCGCCAGCAGCTTGGAGGGTGGGGCAGGACTTGAAGCTTTCTTT.

This clonotype was seen ten or more times. V and J are TRBV25-1 and TRBJ2-5; 8 bases line up with TRBD2. The CDR3 consists of 14 residues. With V trimmed by 4 bases and J by 5 bases, 6 bases remained unmatched. Germline V gives CDR1 MGHDK, CDR2 SYGVNS. In nucleotides, the CDR3 is TGTGCCAGCAGTGTTCGGGGGGGTGAGGAGACCCAGTACTTC. This gives the protein CASSVRGGEETQYF.